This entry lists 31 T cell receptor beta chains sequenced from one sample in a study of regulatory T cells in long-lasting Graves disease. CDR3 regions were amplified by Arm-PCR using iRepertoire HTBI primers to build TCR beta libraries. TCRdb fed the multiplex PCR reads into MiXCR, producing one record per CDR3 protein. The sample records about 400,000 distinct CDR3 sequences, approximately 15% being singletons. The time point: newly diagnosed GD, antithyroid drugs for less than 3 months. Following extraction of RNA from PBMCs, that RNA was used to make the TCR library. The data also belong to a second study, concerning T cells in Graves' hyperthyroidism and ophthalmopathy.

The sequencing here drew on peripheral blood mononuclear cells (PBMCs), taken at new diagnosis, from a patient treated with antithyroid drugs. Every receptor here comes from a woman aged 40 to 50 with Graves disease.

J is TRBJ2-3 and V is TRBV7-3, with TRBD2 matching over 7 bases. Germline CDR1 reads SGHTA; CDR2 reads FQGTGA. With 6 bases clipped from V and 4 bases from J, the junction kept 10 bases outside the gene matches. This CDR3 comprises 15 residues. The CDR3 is CASSMGGGPPDTQYF. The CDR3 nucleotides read TGTGCCAGCAGTATGGGGGGAGGGCCGCCAGATACGCAGTATTTT.

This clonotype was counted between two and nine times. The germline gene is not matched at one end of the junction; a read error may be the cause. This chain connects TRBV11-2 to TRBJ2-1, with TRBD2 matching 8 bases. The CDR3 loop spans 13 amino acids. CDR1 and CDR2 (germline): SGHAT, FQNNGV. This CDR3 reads CASSQILAEEQFF. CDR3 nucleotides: TGCGCCAGCAGCCAAATACTAGCGGAGGAGCAGTTCTTC.

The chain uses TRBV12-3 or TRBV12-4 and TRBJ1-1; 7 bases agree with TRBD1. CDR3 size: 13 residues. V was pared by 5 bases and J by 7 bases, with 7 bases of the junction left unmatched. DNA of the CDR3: TGTGCCAGCAGTACGGAAACAGGGGTTGAAGCTTTCTTT. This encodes CASSTETGVEAFF.

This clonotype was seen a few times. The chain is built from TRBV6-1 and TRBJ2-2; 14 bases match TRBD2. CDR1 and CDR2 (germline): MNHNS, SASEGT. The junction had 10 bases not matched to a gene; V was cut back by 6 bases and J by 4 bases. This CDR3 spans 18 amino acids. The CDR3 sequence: CASRPSSGTSGSTGELFF. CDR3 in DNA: TGTGCCAGCAGGCCTTCCTCCGGGACTAGCGGGAGCACCGGGGAGCTGTTTTTT.

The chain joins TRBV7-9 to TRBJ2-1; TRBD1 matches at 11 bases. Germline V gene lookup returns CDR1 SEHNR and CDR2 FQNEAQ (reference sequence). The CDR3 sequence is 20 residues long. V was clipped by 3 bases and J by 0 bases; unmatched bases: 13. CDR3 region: CASSFPGQGDPSSSYNEQFF. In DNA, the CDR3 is TGTGCCAGCAGCTTCCCGGGACAGGGGGACCCATCTAGCTCCTACAATGAGCAGTTCTTC.

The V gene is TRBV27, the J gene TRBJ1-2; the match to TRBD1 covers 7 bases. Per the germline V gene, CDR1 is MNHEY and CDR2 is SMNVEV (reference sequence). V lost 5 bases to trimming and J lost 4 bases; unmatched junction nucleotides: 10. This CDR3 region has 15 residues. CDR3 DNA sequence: TGTGCCAGCAGTCCCCGACAGGGACCCGCCTATGGCTACACCTTC. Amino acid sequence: CASSPRQGPAYGYTF.

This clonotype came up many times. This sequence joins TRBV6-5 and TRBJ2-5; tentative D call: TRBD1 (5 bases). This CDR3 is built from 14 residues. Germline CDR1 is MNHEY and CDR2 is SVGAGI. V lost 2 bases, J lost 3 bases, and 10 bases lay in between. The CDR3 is CASSYGQREETQYF. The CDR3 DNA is TGTGCCAGCAGTTACGGACAACGGGAAGAGACCCAGTACTTC.

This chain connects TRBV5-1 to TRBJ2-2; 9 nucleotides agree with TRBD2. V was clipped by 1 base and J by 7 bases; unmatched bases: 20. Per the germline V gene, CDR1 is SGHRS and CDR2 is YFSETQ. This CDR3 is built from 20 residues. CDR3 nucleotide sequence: TGCGCCAGCAGCTTGCGCAGCGGAGGGACTAGCTCGGTTTTTGGCGGGGAGCTGTTTTTT. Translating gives CASSLRSGGTSSVFGGELFF.

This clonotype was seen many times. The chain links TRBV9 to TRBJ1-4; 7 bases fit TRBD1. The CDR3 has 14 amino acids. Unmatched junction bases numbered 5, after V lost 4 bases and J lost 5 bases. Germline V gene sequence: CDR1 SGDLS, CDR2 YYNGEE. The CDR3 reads CASSRTGQNEKLFF. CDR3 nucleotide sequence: TGTGCCAGCAGCCGGACAGGTCAAAATGAAAAACTGTTTTTT.

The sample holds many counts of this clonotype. CDR3 protein: CASSFWAGGRPSTDTQYF. The DNA for the CDR3 is TGTGCCAGCAGTTTTTGGGCGGGAGGAAGACCTAGCACAGATACGCAGTATTTT. This sequence joins TRBV12-3 or TRBV12-4 and TRBJ2-3; 8 positions match TRBD2. V trimming: 3 bases; J trimming: 0 bases; junction bases outside the gene matches: 11. The CDR3 extends over 18 amino acids.

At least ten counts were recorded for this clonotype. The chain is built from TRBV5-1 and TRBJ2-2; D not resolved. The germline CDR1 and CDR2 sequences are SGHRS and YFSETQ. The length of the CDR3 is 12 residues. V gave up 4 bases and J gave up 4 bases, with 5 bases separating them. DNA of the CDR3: TGCGCCAGCAGCATTAGCACCGGGGAGCTGTTTTTT. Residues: CASSISTGELFF.

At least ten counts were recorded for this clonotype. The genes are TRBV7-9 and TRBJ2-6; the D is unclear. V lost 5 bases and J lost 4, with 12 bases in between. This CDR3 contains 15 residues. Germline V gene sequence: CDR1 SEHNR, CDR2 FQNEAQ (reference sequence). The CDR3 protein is CASSDPGRGANVLTF. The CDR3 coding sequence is TGTGCCAGCAGCGACCCAGGTCGGGGGGCCAACGTCCTGACTTTC.

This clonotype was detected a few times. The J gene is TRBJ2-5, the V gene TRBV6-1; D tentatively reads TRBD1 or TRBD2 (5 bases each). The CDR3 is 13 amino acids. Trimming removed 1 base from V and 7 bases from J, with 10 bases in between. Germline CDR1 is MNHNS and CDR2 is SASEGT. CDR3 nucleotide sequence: TGTGCCAGCAGTGAAGATGGGGGTTCGACCCAGTACTTC. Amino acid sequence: CASSEDGGSTQYF.

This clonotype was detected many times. In DNA form, the CDR3 reads TGCAGTGCGCGGACGCCCCTGAGAGATACGCAGTATTTT. It is translated as CSARTPLRDTQYF. This chain uses TRBV20-1 with TRBJ2-3; D is uncertain. In germline, CDR1 is DFQATT, CDR2 SNEGSKA (reference sequence). The CDR3 covers 13 residues. Trimming shortened V by 6 bases and J by 5 bases, and 15 bases separated the two germline ends.

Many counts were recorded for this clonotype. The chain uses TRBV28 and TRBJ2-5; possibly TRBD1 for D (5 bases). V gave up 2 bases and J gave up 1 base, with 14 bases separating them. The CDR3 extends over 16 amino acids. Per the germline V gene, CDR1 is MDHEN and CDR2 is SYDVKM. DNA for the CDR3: TGTGCCAGCAGTTTAAATCCCAGGACACCCCAAGAGACCCAGTACTTC. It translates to CASSLNPRTPQETQYF.

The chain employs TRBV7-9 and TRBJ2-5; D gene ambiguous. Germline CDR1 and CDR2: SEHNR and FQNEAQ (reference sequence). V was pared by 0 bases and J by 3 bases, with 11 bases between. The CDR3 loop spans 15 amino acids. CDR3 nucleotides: TGTGCCAGCAGCTTAGCGGGGTATGAAGAAGAGACCCAGTACTTC. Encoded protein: CASSLAGYEEETQYF.

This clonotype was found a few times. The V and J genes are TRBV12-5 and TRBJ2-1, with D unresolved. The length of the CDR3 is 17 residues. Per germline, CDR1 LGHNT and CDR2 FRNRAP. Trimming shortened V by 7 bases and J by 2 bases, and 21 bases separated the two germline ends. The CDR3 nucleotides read TGTGCTAGTGCTTTCACGGCAGGAGAACGACCCTACAATGAGCAGTTCTTC. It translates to CASAFTAGERPYNEQFF. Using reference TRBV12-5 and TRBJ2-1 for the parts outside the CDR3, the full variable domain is DARVTQTPRHKVTEMGQEVTMRCQPILGHNTVFWYRQTMMQGLELLAYFRNRAPLDDSGMPKDRFSAEMPDATLATLKIQPSEPRDSAVYFCASAFTAGERPYNEQFFGPGTRLTVL.

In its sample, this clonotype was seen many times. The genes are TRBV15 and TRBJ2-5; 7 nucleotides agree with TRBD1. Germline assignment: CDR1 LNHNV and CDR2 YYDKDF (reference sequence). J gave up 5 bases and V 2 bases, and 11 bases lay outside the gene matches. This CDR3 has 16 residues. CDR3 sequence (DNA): TGTGCCACCAGCAGATCTGGGACAGCGTCGCGGGAGACCCAGTACTTC. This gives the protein CATSRSGTASRETQYF.

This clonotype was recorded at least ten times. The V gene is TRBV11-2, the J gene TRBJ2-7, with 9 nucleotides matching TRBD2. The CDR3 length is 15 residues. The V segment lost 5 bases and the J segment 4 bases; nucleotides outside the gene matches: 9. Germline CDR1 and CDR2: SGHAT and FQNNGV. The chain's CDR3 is CASSPRLAENYEQYF. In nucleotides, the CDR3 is TGTGCCAGCAGCCCGCGACTAGCGGAAAATTACGAGCAGTACTTC.

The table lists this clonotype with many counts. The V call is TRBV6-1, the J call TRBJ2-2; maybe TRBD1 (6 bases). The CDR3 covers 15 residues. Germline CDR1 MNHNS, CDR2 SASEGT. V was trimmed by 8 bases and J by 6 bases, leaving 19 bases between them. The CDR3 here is CASRPSGHQSGELFF. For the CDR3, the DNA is TGTGCCAGCCGCCCTTCGGGACACCAATCCGGGGAGCTGTTTTTT.

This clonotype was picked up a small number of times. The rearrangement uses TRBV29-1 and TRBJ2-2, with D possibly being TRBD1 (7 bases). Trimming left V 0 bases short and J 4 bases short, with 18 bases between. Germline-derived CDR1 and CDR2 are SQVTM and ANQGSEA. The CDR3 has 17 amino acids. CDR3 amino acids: CSVEDDGGTASTGELFF. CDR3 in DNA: TGCAGCGTTGAAGACGATGGGGGGACAGCCAGCACCGGGGAGCTGTTTTTT.

CDR3 in amino acids: CASRALSTLTDTQYF. The CDR3 region has the DNA TGTGCCAGCAGAGCCCTTTCGACTCTCACAGATACGCAGTATTTT. This chain uses TRBV28 with TRBJ2-3, with D unclear. CDR1 and CDR2 from the germline V gene are MDHEN and SYDVKM. With 6 bases removed from V and 2 bases from J, the gap between germline ends came to 15 bases. CDR3 size: 15 residues.

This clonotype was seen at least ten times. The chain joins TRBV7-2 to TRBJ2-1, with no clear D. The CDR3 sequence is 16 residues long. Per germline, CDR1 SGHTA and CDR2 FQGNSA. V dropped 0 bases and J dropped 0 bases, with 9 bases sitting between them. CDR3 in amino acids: CASSLASPSSYNEQFF. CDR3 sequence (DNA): TGTGCCAGCAGCTTAGCTAGCCCCAGCTCCTACAATGAGCAGTTCTTC. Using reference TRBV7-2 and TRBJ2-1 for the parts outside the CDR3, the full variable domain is GAGVSQSPSNKVTEKGKDVELRCDPISGHTALYWYRQSLGQGLEFLIYFQGNSAPDKSGLPSDRFSAERTGGSVSTLTIQRTQQEDSAVYLCASSLASPSSYNEQFFGPGTRLTVL.

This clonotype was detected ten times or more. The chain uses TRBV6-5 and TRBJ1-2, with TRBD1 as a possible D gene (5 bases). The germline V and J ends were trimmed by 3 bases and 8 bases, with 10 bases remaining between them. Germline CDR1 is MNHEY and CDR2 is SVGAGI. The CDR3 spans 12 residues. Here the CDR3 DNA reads TGTGCCAGCAGTTATATCAGGGACGGCTACACCTTC. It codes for CASSYIRDGYTF.

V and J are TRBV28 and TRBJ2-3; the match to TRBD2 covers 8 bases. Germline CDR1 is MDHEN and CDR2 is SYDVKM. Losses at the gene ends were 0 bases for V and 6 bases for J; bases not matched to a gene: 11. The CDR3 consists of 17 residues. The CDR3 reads CASSLWQSGGRRDTQYF. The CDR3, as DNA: TGTGCCAGCAGTTTATGGCAATCTGGCGGGAGGAGGGATACGCAGTATTTT.

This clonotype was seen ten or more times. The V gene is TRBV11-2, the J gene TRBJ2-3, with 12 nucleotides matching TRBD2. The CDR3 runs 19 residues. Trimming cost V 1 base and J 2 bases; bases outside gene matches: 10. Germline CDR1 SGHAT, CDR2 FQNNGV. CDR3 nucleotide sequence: TGTGCCAGCAGCTTAGCCTATTCTCGGACTAGCGGGGTCACAGATACGCAGTATTTT. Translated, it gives CASSLAYSRTSGVTDTQYF.

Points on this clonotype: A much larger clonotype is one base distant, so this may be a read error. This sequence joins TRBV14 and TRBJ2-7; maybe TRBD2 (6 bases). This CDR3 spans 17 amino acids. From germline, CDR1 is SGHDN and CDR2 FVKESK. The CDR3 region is CASSQWMGTTLTGERYF. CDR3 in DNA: TGTGCCAGCAGCCAATGGATGGGGACGACCCTTACGGGGGAGCGGTACTTC.

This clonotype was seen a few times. The CDR3: CASSLLGEVTQYF. CDR3 nucleotide sequence: TGTGCCAGCAGCTTGCTTGGGGAGGTTACGCAGTATTTT. The chain is built from TRBV5-4 and TRBJ2-3, with D possibly being TRBD2 (6 bases). Trimming removed 1 base from V and 8 bases from J, with 11 bases in between. CDR1 SGHNT and CDR2 YYREEE come from the germline V gene (reference sequence). This CDR3 is 13 amino acids long.

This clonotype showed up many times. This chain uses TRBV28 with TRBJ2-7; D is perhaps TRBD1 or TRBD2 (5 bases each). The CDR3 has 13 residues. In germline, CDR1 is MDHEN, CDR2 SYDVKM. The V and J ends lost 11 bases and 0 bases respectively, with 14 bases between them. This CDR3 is CAALGDASYEQYF. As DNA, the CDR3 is TGTGCCGCACTAGGGGACGCCTCCTACGAGCAGTACTTC.

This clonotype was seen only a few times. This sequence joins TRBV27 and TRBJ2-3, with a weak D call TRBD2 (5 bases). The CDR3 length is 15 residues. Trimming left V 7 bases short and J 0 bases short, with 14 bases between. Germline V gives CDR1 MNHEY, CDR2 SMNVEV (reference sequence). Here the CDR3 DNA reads TGTGCCAGCATACGGATGGCGGGTAGCACAGATACGCAGTATTTT. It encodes CASIRMAGSTDTQYF.

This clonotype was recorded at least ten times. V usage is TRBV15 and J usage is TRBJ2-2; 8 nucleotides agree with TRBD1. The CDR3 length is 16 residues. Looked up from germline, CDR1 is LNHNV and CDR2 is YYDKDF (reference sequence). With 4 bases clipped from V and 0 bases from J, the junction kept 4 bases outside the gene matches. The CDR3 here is CATSTDRGTNTGELFF. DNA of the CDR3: TGTGCCACCAGCACTGACAGGGGAACGAACACCGGGGAGCTGTTTTTT.